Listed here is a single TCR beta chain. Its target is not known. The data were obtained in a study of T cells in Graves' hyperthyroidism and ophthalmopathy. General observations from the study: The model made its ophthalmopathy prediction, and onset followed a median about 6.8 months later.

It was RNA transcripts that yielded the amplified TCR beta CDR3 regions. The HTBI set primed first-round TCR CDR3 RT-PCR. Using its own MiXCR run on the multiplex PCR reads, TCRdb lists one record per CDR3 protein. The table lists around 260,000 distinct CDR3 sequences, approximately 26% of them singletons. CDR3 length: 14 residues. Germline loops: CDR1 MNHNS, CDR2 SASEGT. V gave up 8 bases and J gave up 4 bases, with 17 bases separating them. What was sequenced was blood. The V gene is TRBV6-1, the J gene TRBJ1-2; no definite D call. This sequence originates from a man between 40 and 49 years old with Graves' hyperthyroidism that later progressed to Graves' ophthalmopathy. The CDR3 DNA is TGTGCCAGCTCGGTCAGCGAGGGAGGCTATGGCTACACCTTC. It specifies CASSVSEGGYGYTF.